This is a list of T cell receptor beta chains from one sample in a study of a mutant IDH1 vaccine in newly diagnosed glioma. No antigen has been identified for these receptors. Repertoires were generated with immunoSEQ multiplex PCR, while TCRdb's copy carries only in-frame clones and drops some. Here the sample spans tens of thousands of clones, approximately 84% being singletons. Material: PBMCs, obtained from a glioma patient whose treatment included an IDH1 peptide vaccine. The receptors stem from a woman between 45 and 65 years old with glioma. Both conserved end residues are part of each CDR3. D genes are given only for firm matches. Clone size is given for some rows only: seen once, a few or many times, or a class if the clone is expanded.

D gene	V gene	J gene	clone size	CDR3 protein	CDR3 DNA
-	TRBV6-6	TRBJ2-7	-	CASSYSGSYEQYF	TGTGCCAGCAGTTACTCGGGGTCCTACGAGCAGTACTTC
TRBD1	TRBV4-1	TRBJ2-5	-	CASSQLYPGQGETQYF	TGCGCCAGCAGCCAGTTGTATCCAGGACAGGGAGAGACCCAGTACTTC
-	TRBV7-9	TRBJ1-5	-	CASSTLSGSQPQHF	TGTGCCAGCAGCACGCTTTCCGGAAGTCAGCCCCAGCATTTT
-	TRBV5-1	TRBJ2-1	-	CASSLATPVDEQFF	TGCGCCAGCAGCTTGGCAACTCCGGTGGATGAGCAGTTCTTC
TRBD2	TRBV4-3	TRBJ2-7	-	CASSQDRVERGSTYEQYF	TGCGCCAGCAGCCAAGATCGGGTGGAGCGGGGGTCAACCTACGAGCAGTACTTC
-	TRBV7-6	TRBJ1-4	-	CASGGGWGIGEKLFF	TGTGCCAGCGGAGGGGGTTGGGGAATCGGTGAAAAACTGTTTTTT
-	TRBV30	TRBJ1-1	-	CAWSFRDRLRENTEAFF	TGTGCCTGGAGTTTCCGGGACCGCCTTCGGGAGAACACTGAAGCTTTCTTT
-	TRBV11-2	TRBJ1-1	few	CASSLIRVPEAFF	TGTGCCAGCAGCTTAATCAGGGTTCCTGAAGCTTTCTTT
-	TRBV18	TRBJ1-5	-	CASSRPLQPQHF	TGTGCCAGCTCACGCCCTTTACAGCCCCAGCATTTT
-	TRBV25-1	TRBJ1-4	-	CASSAVQGTNEKLFF	TGTGCCAGCAGTGCCGTACAGGGAACTAATGAAAAACTGTTTTTT
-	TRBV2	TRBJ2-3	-	CASSELDIPITDTQYF	TGTGCCAGCAGTGAATTAGACATACCAATCACAGATACGCAGTATTTT
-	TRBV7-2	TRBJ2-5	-	CASSLGARETQYF	TGTGCCAGCAGCCTAGGAGCCCGGGAGACCCAGTACTTC
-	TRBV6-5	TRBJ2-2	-	CASSWGAGDGTGELFF	TGTGCCAGCAGTTGGGGGGCAGGGGATGGCACCGGGGAGCTGTTTTTT
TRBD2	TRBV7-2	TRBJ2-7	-	CASSQGLGSPYEQYF	TGTGCCAGCAGCCAGGGACTAGGGTCCCCCTACGAGCAGTACTTC
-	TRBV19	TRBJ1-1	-	CASSIGGSTYTEAFF	TGTGCCAGTAGTATAGGGGGGTCAACTTACACTGAAGCTTTCTTT
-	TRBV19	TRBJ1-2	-	CASSKSLYWQQGVNYGYTF	TGTGCCAGTAGTAAAAGTCTCTACTGGCAACAGGGAGTTAACTATGGCTACACCTTC
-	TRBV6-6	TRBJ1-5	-	CASSSSGGLQPQHF	TGTGCCAGCAGTTCGTCCGGGGGACTTCAGCCCCAGCATTTT
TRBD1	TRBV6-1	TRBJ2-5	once	CASSAFSDRVQETQYF	TGTGCCAGCAGTGCCTTCTCGGACAGGGTGCAAGAGACCCAGTACTTC
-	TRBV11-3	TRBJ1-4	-	CASSGGWDEKLFF	TGTGCCAGCAGCGGAGGGTGGGACGAAAAACTGTTTTTT
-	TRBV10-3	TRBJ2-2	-	CAISDTGSRELFF	TGTGCCATCAGTGACACAGGGTCCCGGGAGCTGTTTTTT
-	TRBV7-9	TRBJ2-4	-	CASSPPSLAKNIQYF	TGTGCCAGCAGCCCCCCGAGTCTAGCCAAAAACATTCAGTACTTC
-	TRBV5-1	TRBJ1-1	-	CASSLQGNTEAFF	TGCGCCAGCAGCTTACAGGGTAACACTGAAGCTTTCTTT
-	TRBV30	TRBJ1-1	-	CAWNDGGNTEAFF	TGTGCCTGGAATGATGGGGGAAACACTGAAGCTTTCTTT
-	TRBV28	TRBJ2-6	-	CASSFARSGANVLTF	TGTGCCAGCAGTTTCGCTCGCTCTGGGGCCAACGTCCTGACTTTC
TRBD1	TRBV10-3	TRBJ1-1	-	CAISTGEGTEAFF	TGTGCCATCAGTACAGGGGAGGGGACTGAAGCTTTCTTT
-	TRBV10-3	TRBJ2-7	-	CAISESILYEQYF	TGTGCCATCAGTGAGTCAATCCTATACGAGCAGTACTTC
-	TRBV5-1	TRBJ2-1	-	CASSLGAPNAWFF	TGCGCCAGCAGCTTGGGCGCACCGAACGCCTGGTTCTTC
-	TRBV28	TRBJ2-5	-	CASRTGGRETQYF	TGTGCCAGCAGAACCGGGGGTAGAGAGACCCAGTACTTC
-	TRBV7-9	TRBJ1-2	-	CASSLGGGYTF	TGTGCCAGCAGCTTAGGCGGAGGCTACACCTTC
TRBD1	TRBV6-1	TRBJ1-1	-	CASSESRGTGGTEAFF	TGTGCCAGCAGTGAAAGTAGGGGGACAGGGGGCACTGAAGCTTTCTTT
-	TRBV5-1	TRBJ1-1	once	CASSWGGTGMNTEAFF	TGCGCCAGCAGCTGGGGGGGGACGGGGATGAACACTGAAGCTTTCTTT
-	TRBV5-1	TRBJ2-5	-	CASKAGAPQETQYF	TGCGCCAGCAAGGCAGGAGCCCCTCAAGAGACCCAGTACTTC
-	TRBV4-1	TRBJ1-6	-	CASSQVSAGRNSPLHF	TGCGCCAGCAGCCAAGTTAGCGCAGGGCGGAATTCACCCCTCCACTTT